This entry lists 4 T cell receptor beta chains sequenced from one sample in a study of a mutant IDH1 vaccine in newly diagnosed glioma. Time point denoted: baseline, week 1 (first vaccination visit). Treatment specified: pre-vaccination baseline after standard-of-care therapy. Profiling relied on immunoSEQ multiplex PCR, and the TCRdb table lists in-frame clones only, not all of them. There are around 88,000 clones in the sample; around 80% occur only once, and less than 8.5% lies in the top ten. The source was PBMCs, collected from a glioma patient treated with radiotherapy, temozolomide or both. These receptor sequences come from a middle-aged man with glioma.

The V and J genes are TRBV6-6 and TRBJ1-3; D call uncertain. Germline lookup yields CDR1 MNHNY and CDR2 SVGAGI (reference sequence). The CDR3 runs to 12 residues. Trimming left V 10 bases short and J 5 bases short, with 12 bases between. CDR3 residues: CAIKDGRNTIYF. The CDR3 DNA reads TGTGCCATCAAGGACGGGCGAAACACCATATATTTT.

The J gene is TRBJ2-1, the V gene TRBV6-1, with 11 nucleotides matching TRBD2. Germline V gene sequence: CDR1 MNHNS, CDR2 SASEGT. V lost 4 bases and J lost 7; bases outside the gene matches: 12. The CDR3 contains 17 residues. CDR3 region: CASSALVAGGPKNEQFF. The CDR3 region has the DNA TGTGCCAGCAGTGCCCTTGTAGCGGGGGGGCCAAAGAATGAGCAGTTCTTC.

The chain has TRBV9 and TRBJ2-1; 9 nucleotides line up with TRBD2. The V and J ends lost 0 bases and 6 bases, in that order; junction bases with no gene match: 10. The CDR3 totals 17 residues. CDR1 and CDR2 from the germline V gene are SGDLS and YYNGEE. CDR3 sequence reads: CASSVEVSGRKGNEQFF. CDR3 nucleotides: TGTGCCAGCAGCGTAGAGGTTAGCGGGAGAAAGGGCAATGAGCAGTTCTTC.

In DNA form, the CDR3 reads TGTGCCAGTAGTAGACAGGGGAATGAGCAGTTCTTC. Amino acid sequence: CASSRQGNEQFF. V gene TRBV19 combines with J gene TRBJ2-1; 8 bases are shared with TRBD1. In germline, CDR1 is LNHDA, CDR2 SQIVND (reference sequence). V lost 4 bases, J lost 7 bases, and 0 bases stayed unmatched. CDR3 length: 12 residues.